The 24 T cell receptor beta chains below all came from one sample that was sequenced in a study of OX40 agonist ivuxolimab in advanced cancers. Sequencing was performed with immunoSEQ multiplex PCR; in TCRdb, only in-frame clones are kept and a portion is missing. The table has approximately 89,000 clones, over 75% seen once. Specimen: CD4+ or CD8+ T cells sorted from blood, collected in a trial of the OX40 agonist ivuxolimab. Receptor source: an adult with an advanced solid tumor such as melanoma, head and neck, liver or kidney cancer.

This clone showed up just a few times. The DNA for the CDR3 is TGTGCCAGCAGCAGGGGGCCTCATCGCACCGGGGAGCTGTTTTTT. Residues: CASSRGPHRTGELFF. The rearrangement uses TRBV5-6 and TRBJ2-2; 7 bases are shared with TRBD1. The CDR3 contains 15 residues. Trimming cost V 4 bases and J 4 bases; bases outside gene matches: 7. The V gene's germline CDR1 is SGHDT and CDR2 YYEEEE.

This clone was observed a single time. The rearrangement joins TRBV19 to TRBJ1-4, with no clear D. With 0 bases removed from V and 8 bases from J, the gap between germline ends came to 10 bases. Germline CDR1 reads LNHDA; CDR2 reads SQIVND (reference sequence). The CDR3 is 14 residues long. CDR3 amino acids: CASSIEGGREKLFF. CDR3 sequence (DNA): TGTGCCAGTAGTATAGAAGGAGGAAGGGAAAAACTGTTTTTT.

The chain carries TRBV27 and TRBJ1-6; TRBD1 is a possible D gene (5 bases). The V gene lost 8 bases and the J gene lost 0 bases, with 17 bases spanning the gap. This CDR3 comprises 17 residues. CDR1 is MNHEY and CDR2 is SMNVEV in the germline V gene (reference sequence). The CDR3 spells CASLTSWGGSYNSPLHF. The CDR3 bases are TGTGCCAGCCTAACTAGTTGGGGCGGCTCCTATAATTCACCCCTCCACTTT.

V is TRBV21-1 and J is TRBJ1-2; the table's TRBD1 call for D was not verified on the DNA. TRBV21-1 is flagged as a pseudogene. CDR3 length: 15 amino acids. CDR3 bases: TGTGCCAGCAGCAAAGATCGGACAGAAGCCTATGGCTACACCTTC. Translating it yields CASSKDRTEAYGYTF.

As to this clone: Mismatch with germline at one junction end may stem from a read error. The chain has TRBV5-6 and TRBJ2-1; 8 nucleotides line up with TRBD2. The CDR3 totals 12 residues. The germline V gene has CDR1 SGHDT and CDR2 YYEEEE. CDR3 region: CASSLTGGSPVF. Written as DNA, the CDR3 is TGTGCCAGCAGCTTGACGGGGGGGTCCCCAGTCTTC.

The chain couples TRBV11-1 to TRBJ2-3, with D possibly matching TRBD1 (5 bases). The CDR3 has 15 amino acids. CDR1 and CDR2 from the germline V gene are SGHAT and FQDESV (reference sequence). V gave up 5 bases and J gave up 1 base, with 13 bases separating them. Here the CDR3 DNA reads TGTGCCAGCAGCACGAGGACACTCCGCACAGATACGCAGTATTTT. It yields the protein CASSTRTLRTDTQYF.

The count of this clone is one. The genes are TRBV10-3 and TRBJ1-5; possible D gene TRBD1, 5 bases. The CDR3 is made up of 15 amino acids. Germline V gene sequence: CDR1 ENHRY, CDR2 SYGVKD. V shed 0 bases and J shed 7 bases, with 13 bases lying between them. The CDR3 protein is CAISESAGIGQPQHF. CDR3 DNA: TGTGCCATCAGTGAGTCAGCAGGGATAGGGCAGCCCCAGCATTTT.

The chain's CDR3 is CASSRSREGEPQHF. The CDR3 region has the DNA TGTGCCAGCTCACGGTCCAGGGAGGGGGAGCCCCAGCATTTT. The chain couples TRBV18 to TRBJ1-5; tentative D call: TRBD1 (6 bases). This CDR3 has 14 residues. V lost 4 bases, J lost 8 bases, and 15 bases lay in between. CDR1 is KGHSH, CDR2 LQKENI, per germline.

The CDR3 nucleotides are TGTGCCAGCAGCCTTTGGACAGGGGGCAACTACGAGCAGTACTTC. Translation gives CASSLWTGGNYEQYF. This rearrangement joins TRBV7-9 to TRBJ2-7; 11 bases fit TRBD1. The CDR3 has 15 amino acids. V lost 5 bases, J lost 3 bases, and 6 bases stayed unmatched. Germline CDR1 is SEHNR and CDR2 is FQNEAQ (reference sequence).

The chain recombines TRBV7-2 with TRBJ2-7; 7 bases map to TRBD2. Germline assignment: CDR1 SGHTA and CDR2 FQGNSA. The CDR3 sequence is 15 residues long. Trimming cost V 5 bases and J 9 bases; bases outside gene matches: 16. In DNA, the CDR3 is TGTGCCAGCAGCCTAGAGAAAAGCGGGGAAAAGGGGCAGTACTTC. Encoded protein: CASSLEKSGEKGQYF.

The rearrangement uses TRBV11-2 and TRBJ2-3; D is uncertain. CDR3 length: 11 residues. Deletions cut 3 bases from V and 2 bases from J, with 0 bases between. Germline V gene sequence: CDR1 SGHAT, CDR2 FQNNGV. In DNA form, the CDR3 reads TGTGCCAGCAGCTTCACAGATACGCAGTATTTT. It specifies CASSFTDTQYF.

The chain is built from TRBV29-1 and TRBJ2-1, with 9 bases that match TRBD2. J gave up 10 bases and V 7 bases, and 17 bases lay outside the gene matches. Germline assignment: CDR1 SQVTM and CDR2 ANQGSEA. CDR3 length: 15 residues. The CDR3 reads CSAQGAGGQMNEQFF. The DNA of the CDR3 is TGCAGCGCACAGGGCGCGGGGGGGCAAATGAACGAGCAGTTCTTC.

V usage is TRBV5-1 and J usage is TRBJ2-5; D remains ambiguous. The DNA end is a closer match to TRBJ2-7, so the J assignment may be wrong. This CDR3 has 12 amino acids. Germline assignment: CDR1 SGHRS and CDR2 YFSETQ. The DNA of the CDR3 is TGCGCCAGCAGCTTGGTTCCCTACGAGCAGTACTTC. Amino acid sequence: CASSLVPYEQYF.

The count of this clone is one. CDR3 nucleotides: TGTGCCAGTAGTACCCCAGGGGGGCTCAACACCGGGGAGCTGTTTTTT. It specifies CASSTPGGLNTGELFF. V gene TRBV19 combines with J gene TRBJ2-2; a possible D gene is TRBD1 (7 bases). V shed 4 bases and J shed 2 bases, with 14 bases lying between them. The length of the CDR3 is 16 residues. Looked up from germline, CDR1 is LNHDA and CDR2 is SQIVND (reference sequence).

The chain employs TRBV7-2 and TRBJ2-3; D may be TRBD1 (5 bases). The CDR3 has 16 amino acids. V was trimmed by 0 bases and J by 0 bases, leaving 10 bases between them. Germline V gene sequence: CDR1 SGHTA, CDR2 FQGNSA. The CDR3 loop is CASSLALGASTDTQYF. The CDR3 DNA reads as TGTGCCAGCAGCTTAGCGCTAGGGGCAAGCACAGATACGCAGTATTTT. Full variable domain (remainder filled in from reference TRBV7-2 and TRBJ2-3): GAGVSQSPSNKVTEKGKDVELRCDPISGHTALYWYRQSLGQGLEFLIYFQGNSAPDKSGLPSDRFSAERTGGSVSTLTIQRTQQEDSAVYLCASSLALGASTDTQYFGPGTRLTVL.

The rearrangement joins TRBV9 to TRBJ2-7; maybe TRBD2 (5 bases). The CDR3 loop spans 14 amino acids. V was pared by 5 bases and J by 5 bases, with 17 bases between. Germline values: CDR1 SGDLS, CDR2 YYNGEE. The CDR3 DNA reads TGTGCCAGCAGTACACCGGGAATTTACCACGAGCAGTACTTC. Its protein product is CASSTPGIYHEQYF.

This chain links TRBV18 with TRBJ2-3, with TRBD1 identical over 8 bases. Germline V gives CDR1 KGHSH, CDR2 LQKENI. This CDR3 has 16 amino acids. Trimming cost V 3 bases and J 1 base; bases outside gene matches: 6. The CDR3 sequence is CASSPLQGGGTDTQYF. As DNA, the CDR3 is TGTGCCAGCTCACCTCTACAGGGGGGAGGCACAGATACGCAGTATTTT.

This rearrangement joins TRBV6-5 to TRBJ1-1; D is unresolved. Germline V gives CDR1 MNHEY, CDR2 SVGAGI. V lost 0 bases and J 3 bases, leaving 11 bases between the germline ends. The CDR3 covers 15 residues. The CDR3 reads CASSYSPGGDTEAFF. The CDR3 DNA follows: TGTGCCAGCAGTTACTCACCGGGAGGTGACACTGAAGCTTTCTTT.

This chain links TRBV18 with TRBJ2-1, with D unclear. Germline V lookup: CDR1 KGHSH, CDR2 LQKENI. Deletions cut 4 bases from V and 9 bases from J, with 13 bases between. There are 13 residues in the CDR3. The CDR3 DNA follows: TGTGCCAGCTCACTCTCAGGTAGCAGTGAGCAGTTCTTC. It specifies CASSLSGSSEQFF.

The chain uses TRBV18 and TRBJ2-7; tentatively, D is TRBD1 (5 bases). The V gene's germline CDR1 is KGHSH and CDR2 LQKENI. The V and J ends lost 2 bases and 5 bases respectively, with 16 bases between them. The CDR3 consists of 15 residues. The chain's CDR3 is CASSPGGQGLHEQYF. CDR3 sequence (DNA): TGTGCCAGCTCACCAGGTGGGCAGGGCTTACACGAGCAGTACTTC.

The chain joins TRBV4-2 to TRBJ1-6; possible D gene TRBD1, 6 bases. Per the germline V gene, CDR1 is LGHNA and CDR2 is YNFKEQ. V dropped 0 bases and J dropped 5 bases, with 17 bases sitting between them. CDR3 size: 18 residues. As DNA, the CDR3 is TGTGCCAGCAGCCAAGATAAAAGTACAGGGATGAATAATTCACCCCTCCACTTT. This translates into CASSQDKSTGMNNSPLHF.

This chain uses TRBV7-8 with TRBJ2-5; 9 bases line up with TRBD1. The germline CDR1 and CDR2 sequences are SGHVS and FQNEAQ. The CDR3 is made up of 16 amino acids. With V trimmed by 2 bases and J by 5 bases, 9 bases remained unmatched. The CDR3 spells CASSLRTGGAGETQYF. The DNA of the CDR3 is TGTGCCAGCAGCTTAAGAACAGGGGGCGCGGGTGAGACCCAGTACTTC.

The chain is built from TRBV18 and TRBJ1-1; perhaps TRBD1 as D (6 bases). This CDR3 region has 19 residues. V lost 3 bases and J 0 bases, leaving 23 bases between the germline ends. Germline V CDR1 and CDR2: KGHSH, LQKENI. The CDR3 bases are TGTGCCAGCTCACCCCAGGGCAGGGGCCCAAGACTCATGAACACTGAAGCTTTCTTT. It encodes CASSPQGRGPRLMNTEAFF.

The chain employs TRBV5-1 and TRBJ2-1; possibly TRBD2 for D (6 bases). Germline CDR1 SGHRS, CDR2 YFSETQ. Trimming removed 2 bases from V and 0 bases from J, with 6 bases in between. The CDR3 consists of 14 residues. CDR3 in amino acids: CASSFGGSYNEQFF. The CDR3 DNA reads TGCGCCAGCAGCTTCGGGGGCTCCTACAATGAGCAGTTCTTC.